A selection of T cell receptor beta chains follows, all from one sample in a study of memory CD4+ T cells and cytomegalovirus serostatus. Sequencing was performed with immunoSEQ multiplex PCR; in TCRdb, only in-frame clones are kept and a portion is missing. The table shows about 75,000 clones, with roughly three quarters occurring only once. The sequenced material came from memory CD4+ T cells from blood. These receptors came from an adult in good health and CMV-seropositive. CDR3s include the opening cysteine and the closing phenylalanine or tryptophan. D genes are given only for firm matches. Part of the rows lack a size; the others show once, few, many or a class for expanded clones.

clone_size	d_call	v_call	j_call	cdr3_length	cdr3_aa	cdr3_nt
NA	TRBD1	TRBV28	TRBJ1-4	14	CASSQQGRREKLFF	TGTGCCAGCAGTCAACAGGGGAGAAGGGAAAAACTGTTTTTT
once	NA	TRBV30	TRBJ1-4	11	CAWGIREKLFF	TGTGCCTGGGGGATTAGGGAAAAACTGTTTTTT
once	NA	TRBV6-1	TRBJ1-2	12	CASSEWEGGYTF	TGTGCCAGCAGTGAATGGGAGGGCGGCTACACCTTC
NA	TRBD2	TRBV4-2	TRBJ2-7	16	CASSHTGGGTDYEQYF	TGTGCCAGCAGCCACACCGGGGGGGGAACTGACTACGAGCAGTACTTC
once	NA	TRBV9	TRBJ2-3	12	CASSVAGDTQYF	TGTGCCAGCAGCGTAGCCGGGGATACGCAGTATTTT
NA	NA	TRBV11-2	TRBJ2-5	14	CASSLEPAAETQYF	TGTGCCAGCAGCTTAGAGCCAGCGGCGGAGACCCAGTACTTC
once	NA	TRBV5-4	TRBJ1-4	12	CASSSTGEKLFF	TGTGCCAGCAGCTCGACGGGTGAAAAACTGTTTTTT
NA	NA	TRBV11-2	TRBJ2-3	11	CASSLLDTQYF	TGTGCCAGCAGCTTATTAGATACGCAGTATTTT
NA	TRBD1	TRBV5-6	TRBJ1-4	15	CASSKDRGTNEKLFF	TGTGCCAGCAGTAAAGACAGGGGCACTAATGAAAAACTGTTTTTT
NA	NA	TRBV7-9	TRBJ1-3	15	CASSLDLGAGNTIYF	TGTGCCAGCAGCTTGGATTTGGGAGCTGGAAACACCATATATTTT
NA	NA	TRBV5-1	TRBJ2-1	13	CASSETVYNEQFF	TGCGCCAGCAGCGAGACAGTCTACAATGAGCAGTTCTTC
NA	NA	TRBV4-1	TRBJ1-4	13	CASSQVGAEKLFF	TGCGCCAGCAGCCAAGTTGGGGCTGAAAAACTGTTTTTT
NA	NA	TRBV10-3	TRBJ1-2	14	CAISDGTRGYGYTF	TGTGCCATCAGTGATGGGACAAGGGGGTACGGCTACACCTTC
NA	NA	TRBV5-1	TRBJ2-3	12	CASSLAVDTQYF	TGCGCCAGCAGCTTGGCGGTAGATACGCAGTATTTT
NA	NA	TRBV11-2	TRBJ1-4	15	CASSLVGTANEKLFF	TGTGCCAGCAGCTTAGTGGGGACGGCGAATGAAAAACTGTTTTTT
once	TRBD2	TRBV7-2	TRBJ2-5	14	CASSFQGGRETQYF	TGTGCCAGCAGTTTCCAGGGAGGGAGAGAGACCCAGTACTTC
once	TRBD2	TRBV11-2	TRBJ2-2	15	CASSPVLAHTGELFF	TGTGCCAGCAGCCCGGTACTAGCGCACACCGGGGAGCTGTTTTTT
NA	NA	TRBV7-9	TRBJ2-2	15	CASSLYGLETGELFF	TGTGCCAGCAGCTTATACGGACTTGAAACCGGGGAGCTGTTTTTT
NA	NA	TRBV9	TRBJ1-2	15	CASSVARSGVGGYTF	TGTGCCAGCAGCGTAGCCCGATCTGGGGTTGGCGGCTACACCTTC
NA	TRBD1	TRBV7-9	TRBJ2-1	16	CASNPWHGTGNNEQFF	TGTGCCAGCAACCCCTGGCACGGGACAGGGAACAATGAGCAGTTCTTC
NA	NA	TRBV10-2	TRBJ2-5	14	CASSESTGQETQYF	TGCGCCAGCAGTGAAAGTACAGGGCAAGAGACCCAGTACTTC
few	TRBD2	TRBV7-7	TRBJ2-1	14	CASSPGLAHNEQFF	TGTGCCAGCAGCCCGGGACTAGCACACAATGAGCAGTTCTTC
NA	NA	TRBV27	TRBJ2-1	13	CASSLNGNSEQFF	TGTGCCAGCAGTTTAAATGGGAACAGTGAGCAGTTCTTC
NA	NA	TRBV4-2	TRBJ2-1	12	CASRDGGDEQFF	TGTGCCAGCAGGGATGGGGGCGATGAGCAGTTCTTC
once	TRBD1	TRBV6-5	TRBJ1-2	14	CASKPPGQHYGYTF	TGTGCCAGTAAACCTCCGGGACAGCACTATGGCTACACCTTC
NA	NA	TRBV7-6	TRBJ2-5	15	CASSLRTRYQETQYF	TGTGCCAGCAGCTTAAGGACACGATACCAAGAGACCCAGTACTTC
NA	TRBD2	TRBV11-3	TRBJ2-1	16	CASSLGLADSYNEQFF	TGTGCCAGCAGCTTAGGACTAGCGGACTCCTACAATGAGCAGTTCTTC
NA	NA	TRBV9	TRBJ2-5	14	CASSPLATSETQYF	TGTGCCAGCAGCCCCCTGGCAACTTCAGAGACCCAGTACTTC
NA	NA	TRBV28	TRBJ2-7	14	CASSSTDSSYEQYF	TGTGCCAGCAGTTCTACGGATAGCTCCTACGAGCAGTACTTC
NA	NA	TRBV11-2	TRBJ1-1	13	CASSRLAWTEAFF	TGTGCCAGCAGCCGGTTAGCTTGGACTGAAGCTTTCTTT
NA	TRBD1	TRBV5-1	TRBJ1-6	16	CASSFQVRTGDSPLHF	TGCGCCAGCAGCTTCCAGGTCAGGACAGGGGATTCACCCCTCCACTTT
NA	NA	TRBV7-2	TRBJ2-4	15	CASSLESFNMDIQYF	TGTGCCAGCAGCTTAGAGAGTTTTAACATGGACATTCAGTACTTC
once	NA	TRBV19	TRBJ2-1	17	CASSIIGVGASYNEQFF	TGTGCCAGTAGTATTATAGGGGTGGGGGCCTCCTACAATGAGCAGTTCTTC
NA	NA	TRBV7-2	TRBJ2-3	13	CASSLSPADTQYF	TGTGCCAGCAGCTTATCCCCAGCAGATACGCAGTATTTT
NA	TRBD1	TRBV2	TRBJ2-3	17	CASSEGGTGRSTDTQYF	TGTGCCAGCAGTGAAGGTGGGACAGGGCGCAGCACAGATACGCAGTATTTT
NA	NA	TRBV7-9	TRBJ1-2	14	CAGSHPRQGYGYTF	TGTGCCGGCAGCCATCCACGGCAGGGCTATGGCTACACCTTC